The next 5 T cell receptor beta chains were all read from a single sample in a study of blood T cells in healthy people across ages. Then a second PCR, running roughly 7 to 11 cycles, was carried out with a sample-barcoded 5' primer and a J-beta primer mix. Using its own MiXCR run on the 5' RACE reads, TCRdb lists one record per CDR3 protein. The sample lists about a million distinct CDR3 sequences; under 40% were seen once. Sequences were obtained from blood. These receptors came from a man younger than 30 in good health.

This clonotype was seen more than once but under ten times. The chain uses TRBV6-6 and TRBJ1-2, with 9 bases aligning to TRBD1. CDR1 and CDR2 from the germline V gene are MNHNY and SVGAGI (reference sequence). V was clipped by 4 bases and J by 1 base; unmatched bases: 7. The length of the CDR3 is 16 residues. DNA for the CDR3: TGTGCCAGCAGTTCGACCGGGACAGGGATTAACTATGGCTACACCTTC. Translating it yields CASSSTGTGINYGYTF.

CDR3 sequence reads: CASVRDRDYNEQYF. As DNA, the CDR3 is TGTGCCAGCGTTCGGGACAGGGACTACAATGAGCAGTACTTC. This sequence joins TRBV2 and TRBJ2-1; 9 nucleotides agree with TRBD1. The DNA end favors TRBJ2-7, so the J call may be wrong. The CDR3 spans 14 residues. Germline V gene lookup returns CDR1 SNHLY and CDR2 FYNNEI.

This clonotype was detected once. V gene TRBV6-6 combines with J gene TRBJ1-1; TRBD1 aligns across 7 bases. Looked up from germline, CDR1 is MNHNY and CDR2 is SVGAGI (reference sequence). V gave up 8 bases and J gave up 1 base; unmatched junction bases: 4. The CDR3 extends over 13 amino acids. CDR3 in amino acids: CASHRDRNTEAFF. The CDR3 region has the DNA TGTGCCAGCCACCGGGACAGGAACACTGAAGCTTTCTTT.

The J gene is TRBJ2-1, the V gene TRBV20-1, with 7 bases identical to TRBD2. The length of the CDR3 is 18 residues. With 0 bases clipped from V and 2 bases from J, the junction kept 13 bases outside the gene matches. Germline loops: CDR1 DFQATT, CDR2 SNEGSKA (reference sequence). The CDR3, as DNA: TGCAGTGCTAGAGATAGCGGGTTCGCTGGCGGGGCCTACAATGAGCAGTTCTTC. It encodes CSARDSGFAGGAYNEQFF.

The chain recombines TRBV9 with TRBJ2-2, with D possibly matching TRBD2 (5 bases). The CDR3 runs to 12 residues. Germline CDR1 is SGDLS and CDR2 is YYNGEE. V was cut by 7 bases and J by 8 bases, with 12 bases left in between. The CDR3 DNA follows: TGTGCCAGCGCGTCCGGAGGAGGGGAGCTGTTTTTT. Translating gives CASASGGGELFF.